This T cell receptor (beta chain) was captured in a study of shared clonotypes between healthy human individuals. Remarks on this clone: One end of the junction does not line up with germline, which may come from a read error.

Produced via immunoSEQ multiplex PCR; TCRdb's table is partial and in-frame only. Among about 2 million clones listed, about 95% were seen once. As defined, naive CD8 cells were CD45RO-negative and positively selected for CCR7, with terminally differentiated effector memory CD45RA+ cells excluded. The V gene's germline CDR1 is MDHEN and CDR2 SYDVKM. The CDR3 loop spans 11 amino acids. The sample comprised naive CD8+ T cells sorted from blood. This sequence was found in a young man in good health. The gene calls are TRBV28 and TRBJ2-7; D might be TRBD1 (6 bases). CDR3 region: CASSYRDMPHF. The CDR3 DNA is TGTGCCAGCAGCTACCGGGACATGCCTCACTTC.